The present T cell receptor beta chain was sequenced within a study of OX40 agonist ivuxolimab in advanced cancers. Overall study: The diagnoses of dose-escalation patients were hepatocellular carcinoma, melanoma, renal cell or head and neck cancer.

Sequencing was performed with immunoSEQ multiplex PCR; in TCRdb, only in-frame clones are kept and a portion is missing. Found here are approximately 90,000 clones, around nine tenths of them singletons; the top ten hold about 1.3%. CDR3 length: 19 amino acids. CDR1 is SEHNR, CDR2 FQNEAQ, per germline (reference sequence). V lost 1 base to trimming and J lost 5 bases; unmatched junction nucleotides: 15. The V and J genes are TRBV7-9 and TRBJ1-2; 11 bases match TRBD1. The receptor's source is an adult with an advanced solid tumor such as melanoma, head and neck, liver or kidney cancer. The material was CD4+ or CD8+ T cells sorted from blood, obtained in a trial of the OX40 agonist ivuxolimab. The CDR3 spells CASSLGDRDRGGLKYGYTF. The DNA of the CDR3 is TGTGCCAGCAGCTTAGGGGACCGGGACAGGGGGGGATTGAAGTATGGCTACACCTTC.